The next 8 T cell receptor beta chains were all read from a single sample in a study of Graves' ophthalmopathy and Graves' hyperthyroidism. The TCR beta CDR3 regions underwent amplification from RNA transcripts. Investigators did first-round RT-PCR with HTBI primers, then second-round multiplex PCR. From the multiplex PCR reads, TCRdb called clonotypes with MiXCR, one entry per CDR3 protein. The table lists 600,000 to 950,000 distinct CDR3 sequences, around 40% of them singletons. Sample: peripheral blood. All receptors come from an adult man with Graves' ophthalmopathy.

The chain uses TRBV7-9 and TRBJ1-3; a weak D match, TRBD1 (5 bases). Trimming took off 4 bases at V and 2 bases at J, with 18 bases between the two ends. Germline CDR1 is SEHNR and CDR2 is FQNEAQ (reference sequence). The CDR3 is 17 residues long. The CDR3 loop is CASSYRGRERTGNTIYF. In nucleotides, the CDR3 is TGTGCCAGCAGCTACCGGGGCAGGGAACGAACTGGAAACACCATATATTTT.

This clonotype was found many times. CDR3 sequence reads: CSVEGGLEKLFF. The CDR3 bases are TGCAGCGTTGAAGGAGGTTTAGAAAAACTGTTTTTT. This chain uses TRBV29-1 with TRBJ1-4; no clear D gene. V lost 1 base to trimming and J lost 8 bases, with 8 bases between them. The germline V gene encodes CDR1 SQVTM and CDR2 ANQGSEA. The CDR3 consists of 12 residues. Looking up the rest from reference TRBV29-1 and TRBJ1-4 gives the full variable domain: SAVISQKPSRDICQRGTSLTIQCQVDSQVTMMFWYRQQPGQSLTLIATANQGSEATYESGFVIDKFPISRPNLTFSTLTVSNMSPEDSSIYLCSVEGGLEKLFFGSGTQLSVL.

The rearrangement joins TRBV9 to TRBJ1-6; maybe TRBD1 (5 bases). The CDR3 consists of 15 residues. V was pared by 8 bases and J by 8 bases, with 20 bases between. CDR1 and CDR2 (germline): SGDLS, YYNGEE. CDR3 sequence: CARSPRGLTDSPLHF. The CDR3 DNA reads TGTGCCAGAAGCCCGAGGGGCCTAACGGATTCACCCCTCCACTTT.

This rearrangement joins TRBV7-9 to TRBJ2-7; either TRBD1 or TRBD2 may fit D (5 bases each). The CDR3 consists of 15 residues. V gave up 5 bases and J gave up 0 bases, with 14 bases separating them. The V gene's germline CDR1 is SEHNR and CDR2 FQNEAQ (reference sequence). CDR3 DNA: TGTGCCAGCAGCCAAGAGCCAGGGAGCTCCTACGAGCAGTACTTC. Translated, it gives CASSQEPGSSYEQYF.

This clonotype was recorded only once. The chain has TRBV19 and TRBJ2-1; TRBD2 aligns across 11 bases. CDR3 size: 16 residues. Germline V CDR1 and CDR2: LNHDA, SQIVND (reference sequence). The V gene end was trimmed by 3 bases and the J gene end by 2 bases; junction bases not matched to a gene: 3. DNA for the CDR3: TGTGCCAGTAGTATGGCACTAGCGGGAGCCTACAATGAGCAGTTCTTC. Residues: CASSMALAGAYNEQFF.

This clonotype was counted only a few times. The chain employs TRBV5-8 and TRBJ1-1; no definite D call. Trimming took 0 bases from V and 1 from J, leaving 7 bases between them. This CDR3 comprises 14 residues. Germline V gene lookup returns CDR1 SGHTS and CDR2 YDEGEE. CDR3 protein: CASSLANRNTEAFF. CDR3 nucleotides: TGTGCCAGCAGCTTGGCCAATAGGAACACTGAAGCTTTCTTT. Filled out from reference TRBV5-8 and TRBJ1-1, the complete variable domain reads EAGVTQSPTHLIKTRGQQATLRCSPISGHTSVYWYQQALGLGLQFLLWYDEGEERNRGNFPPRFSGRQFPNYSSELNVNALELEDSALYLCASSLANRNTEAFFGQGTRLTVV.

The CDR3 DNA sequence: TGTGCCAGCAGGCGCACAGCGACCAACTATGGCTACACCTTC. Translation: CASRRTATNYGYTF. The chain is built from TRBV6-5 and TRBJ1-2; D unclear. The CDR3 runs 14 residues. Germline lookup yields CDR1 MNHEY and CDR2 SVGAGI. Trimming cost V 6 bases and J 2 bases, with 13 bases left between them.

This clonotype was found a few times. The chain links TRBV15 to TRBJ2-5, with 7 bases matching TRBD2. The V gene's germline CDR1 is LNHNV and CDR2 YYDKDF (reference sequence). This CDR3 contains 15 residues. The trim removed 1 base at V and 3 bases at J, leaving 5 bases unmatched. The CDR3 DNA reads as TGTGCCACCAGCAGAGGCTCTGGGGGGGAAGAGACCCAGTACTTC. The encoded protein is CATSRGSGGEETQYF.